The 30 T cell receptor beta chains presented below share a single source sample, sequenced in a study of identifying expanded T cells in peripheral blood. Method: immunoSEQ multiplex PCR; TCRdb's copy keeps in-frame clones and lacks some. Among 100,000 to 150,000 clones listed, approximately 86% were seen once. The sample was blood. The receptors derive from a person aged 18 to 70 in good health.

In the case of this clone: Other nucleotide sequences from this sample produce the same CDR3. The V and J genes are TRBV6-5 and TRBJ2-1; D ambiguous. Trimming shortened V by 2 bases and J by 0 bases, and 11 bases separated the two germline ends. This CDR3 comprises 16 residues. CDR1 is MNHEY and CDR2 is SVGAGI in the germline V gene. In nucleotides, the CDR3 is TGTGCCAGCAGTTACGGTTTCGTAAGCTCCTACAATGAGCAGTTCTTC. Amino acid sequence: CASSYGFVSSYNEQFF.

The chain joins TRBV28 to TRBJ2-1, with 8 bases aligning to TRBD2. Trimming cost V 5 bases and J 5 bases; bases outside gene matches: 8. CDR3 length: 15 amino acids. In germline, CDR1 is MDHEN, CDR2 SYDVKM. The CDR3: CASSRGTRYNNEQFF. The CDR3 DNA is TGTGCCAGCAGTCGCGGGACTAGGTATAACAATGAGCAGTTCTTC.

V and J are TRBV5-6 and TRBJ2-5, with D maybe TRBD2 (6 bases). Germline V gene data show CDR1 as SGHDT and CDR2 as YYEEEE. The CDR3 covers 13 residues. V lost 6 bases, J lost 5 bases, and 14 bases lay in between. For the CDR3, the DNA is TGTGCCAGCAAATCGCCAGGAGGGGAGACCCAGTACTTC. Protein sequence: CASKSPGGETQYF.

This clone appeared a few times. The rearrangement uses TRBV7-9 and TRBJ1-1, with D perhaps TRBD1 (5 bases). Trimming cost V 5 bases and J 1 base, with 14 bases left between them. The germline V gene has CDR1 SEHNR and CDR2 FQNEAQ (reference sequence). The CDR3 covers 15 residues. CDR3 residues: CASSLGHLQNTEAFF. Written as DNA, the CDR3 is TGTGCCAGCAGCCTCGGACACCTTCAGAACACTGAAGCTTTCTTT.

The chain carries TRBV4-3 and TRBJ1-6; 7 positions agree with TRBD1. The CDR3 runs to 15 residues. Germline V gene data show CDR1 as LGHNA and CDR2 as YSLEER. Trimming cost V 0 bases and J 6 bases; bases outside gene matches: 2. CDR3: CASSQEGQPNSPLHF. In DNA, the CDR3 is TGCGCCAGCAGCCAAGAGGGACAGCCTAATTCACCCCTCCACTTT.

The V call is TRBV4-3, the J call TRBJ2-1; the D gene is possibly TRBD1 (6 bases). This CDR3 is 18 amino acids long. The germline CDR1 and CDR2 sequences are LGHNA and YSLEER. The V end lost 0 bases, the J end lost 8 bases, and 23 bases lay between the germline ends. DNA for the CDR3: TGCGCCAGCAGCCAAGATCTTGTACTTGGGACAAACAACGATGAGCAGTTCTTC. This gives the protein CASSQDLVLGTNNDEQFF.

This sequence joins TRBV2 and TRBJ1-5; D perhaps matches TRBD1 (6 bases). Germline-derived CDR1 and CDR2 are SNHLY and FYNNEI. The V and J ends lost 7 bases and 1 base respectively, with 11 bases between them. The CDR3 length is 14 residues. The CDR3 here is CASNGRGSNQPQHF. CDR3 DNA: TGTGCCAGCAACGGCAGGGGCAGCAATCAGCCCCAGCATTTT.

This clone has only a few counts. The chain employs TRBV27 and TRBJ2-1; a weak D match, TRBD2 (5 bases). Germline lookup yields CDR1 MNHEY and CDR2 SMNVEV (reference sequence). Deletions cut 2 bases from V and 13 bases from J, with 15 bases between. The CDR3 covers 13 residues. CDR3: CASSLILGPYQFF. The CDR3 DNA sequence: TGTGCCAGCAGTTTAATACTAGGACCCTATCAGTTCTTC.

The chain combines TRBV5-5 with TRBJ1-3; TRBD1 is a possible D gene (5 bases). In germline, CDR1 is SGHKS, CDR2 YYEKEE (reference sequence). The CDR3 is made up of 17 amino acids. Trimming cost V 4 bases and J 3 bases, with 20 bases left between them. The CDR3 bases are TGTGCCAGCAGCACCGCGGTTGGCAGGGTGGATGGAAACACCATATATTTT. This sequence encodes CASSTAVGRVDGNTIYF.

The CDR3 region is CASSYNREETQYF. DNA for the CDR3: TGTGCCAGTAGTTACAACAGGGAAGAGACCCAGTACTTC. This chain joins TRBV19 and TRBJ2-5; D possibly corresponds to TRBD1 (6 bases). Between the trimmed V and J ends, which lost 5 bases and 3 bases, there was a span of 10 bases. CDR3 length equals 13 residues. Germline CDR1 reads LNHDA; CDR2 reads SQIVND (reference sequence).

The chain employs TRBV18 and TRBJ1-6, with 8 bases aligning to TRBD1. The germline CDR1 and CDR2 sequences are KGHSH and LQKENI. The CDR3 is 16 residues long. V trimming: 5 bases; J trimming: 12 bases; junction bases outside the gene matches: 15. The CDR3 DNA reads TGTGCCAGCTCATCTGAACCCGGGACAGGATGGGGACCCCTCCACTTT. Translating gives CASSSEPGTGWGPLHF.

This clone was picked up one time. The J gene is TRBJ2-7, the V gene TRBV5-1, with 9 bases that match TRBD2. Trimming took 0 bases from V and 1 from J; bases not matched to a gene: 8. This CDR3 spans 17 amino acids. Germline values: CDR1 SGHRS, CDR2 YFSETQ. The CDR3 loop reads CASSLVVREGISYEQYF. CDR3 coding DNA: TGCGCCAGCAGCTTGGTAGTGCGGGAGGGTATTTCCTACGAGCAGTACTTC.

The chain combines TRBV2 with TRBJ2-3, with 8 positions matching TRBD2. Germline lookup yields CDR1 SNHLY and CDR2 FYNNEI. There are 15 residues in the CDR3. Unmatched junction bases numbered 7, after V lost 7 bases and J lost 1 base. CDR3 coding DNA: TGTGCCAGCAACGCACAACTAGCGGGCACAGATACGCAGTATTTT. Amino acids: CASNAQLAGTDTQYF.

The chain carries TRBV29-1 and TRBJ2-7; D might be TRBD1 (6 bases). The germline V and J ends were trimmed by 0 bases and 4 bases, with 13 bases remaining between them. The CDR3 is made up of 14 amino acids. Germline CDR1 and CDR2: SQVTM and ANQGSEA. The CDR3 DNA sequence: TGCAGCGTTGAAGACCCGAGGGGGACGTACGAGCAGTACTTC. It is translated as CSVEDPRGTYEQYF.

This chain connects TRBV28 to TRBJ1-5; no clear D gene. Per germline, CDR1 MDHEN and CDR2 SYDVKM. CDR3 length equals 17 residues. V lost 3 bases to trimming and J lost 0 bases, with 15 bases between them. CDR3 nucleotides: TGTGCCAGCAGTTTTGAACAACTTGCTTCTAGCAATCAGCCCCAGCATTTT. Translating gives CASSFEQLASSNQPQHF.

The chain employs TRBV29-1 and TRBJ1-1; D not resolved. Per germline, CDR1 SQVTM and CDR2 ANQGSEA. The CDR3 has 14 residues. V shed 5 bases and J shed 1 base, with 14 bases lying between them. CDR3 coding DNA: TGCAGCGTTTTCTCGGGCGGGGAGAACACTGAAGCTTTCTTT. It yields the protein CSVFSGGENTEAFF.

The chain joins TRBV25-1 to TRBJ2-1; D ambiguous. V lost 3 bases and J lost 3, with 3 bases in between. This CDR3 contains 12 residues. The germline V gene encodes CDR1 MGHDK and CDR2 SYGVNS. The CDR3 protein is CASSEGYNEQFF. Written as DNA, the CDR3 is TGTGCCAGCAGTGAGGGCTACAATGAGCAGTTCTTC.

V is TRBV19 and J is TRBJ1-1; 7 bases agree with TRBD1. Germline V gives CDR1 LNHDA, CDR2 SQIVND (reference sequence). The CDR3 loop spans 14 amino acids. The V gene end was trimmed by 1 base and the J gene end by 3 bases; junction bases not matched to a gene: 2. The CDR3 region has the DNA TGTGCCAGTAGTATAGGACAGGGAGACACTGAAGCTTTCTTT. Amino acids: CASSIGQGDTEAFF.

The chain has TRBV6-5 and TRBJ2-3; 8 bases line up with TRBD1. CDR3 length equals 14 residues. Per the germline V gene, CDR1 is MNHEY and CDR2 is SVGAGI. V lost 10 bases to trimming and J lost 0 bases; unmatched junction nucleotides: 6. Written as DNA, the CDR3 is TGTGCCACCAAGACAGGGGCTAGCACAGATACGCAGTATTTT. Amino acid sequence: CATKTGASTDTQYF.

The V call is TRBV10-3, the J call TRBJ2-6; D gene unclear. CDR1 is ENHRY and CDR2 is SYGVKD in the germline V gene. The CDR3 spans 15 residues. V was trimmed by 5 bases and J by 6 bases, leaving 14 bases between them. The CDR3: CAISPRASEANVLTF. CDR3 in DNA: TGTGCCATCAGTCCCCGGGCCAGTGAGGCCAACGTCCTGACTTTC.

J is TRBJ1-3 and V is TRBV28, with D perhaps TRBD1 (6 bases). This CDR3 spans 16 amino acids. The germline V gene encodes CDR1 MDHEN and CDR2 SYDVKM. The germline V and J ends were trimmed by 5 bases and 6 bases, with 20 bases remaining between them. CDR3 in DNA: TGTGCCAGCAGTCCTGCGACAGGAGCCGCTTTAAACACCATATATTTT. Its protein product is CASSPATGAALNTIYF. The variable domain in full, completed from reference TRBV28 and TRBJ1-3, reads DVKVTQSSRYLVKRTGEKVFLECVQDMDHENMFWYRQDPGLGLRLIYFSYDVKMKEKGDIPEGYSVSREKKERFSLILESASTNQTSMYLCASSPATGAALNTIYFGEGSWLTVV.

The chain has TRBV5-6 and TRBJ1-2; no firm D call. The CDR3 runs 16 residues. Germline values: CDR1 SGHDT, CDR2 YYEEEE. The V gene lost 5 bases and the J gene lost 4 bases, with 21 bases spanning the gap. The CDR3 DNA is TGTGCCAGCAGACTCCGGTTTTCCCAAGTTGCCTATGGCTACACCTTC. It translates to CASRLRFSQVAYGYTF. The full variable domain, completed using reference TRBV5-6 and TRBJ1-2, is DAGVTQSPTHLIKTRGQQVTLRCSPKSGHDTVSWYQQALGQGPQFIFQYYEEEERQRGNFPDRFSGHQFPNYSSELNVNALLLGDSALYLCASRLRFSQVAYGYTFGSGTRLTVV.

CDR3 in amino acids: CASSLQGDTQYF. CDR3 bases: TGTGCCAGCAGTTTACAGGGGGATACGCAGTATTTT. This chain uses TRBV2 with TRBJ2-3; TRBD1 agrees at 7 bases. V dropped 5 bases and J dropped 6; count of bases not matched to a gene: 2. The germline V gene encodes CDR1 SNHLY and CDR2 FYNNEI. The CDR3 covers 12 residues.

The V gene is TRBV2, the J gene TRBJ1-5; a possible D gene is TRBD1 (6 bases). V lost 2 bases and J 0 bases, leaving 14 bases between the germline ends. This CDR3 spans 17 amino acids. Germline CDR1 SNHLY, CDR2 FYNNEI. This CDR3 is CASSERRQADSNQPQHF. For the CDR3, the DNA is TGTGCCAGCAGTGAACGACGACAGGCCGATAGCAATCAGCCCCAGCATTTT.

There are a few counts of this clone. The chain employs TRBV6-4 and TRBJ2-1; either TRBD1 or TRBD2 may supply D (5 bases each). Germline values: CDR1 MRHNA, CDR2 SNTAGT. V was pared by 3 bases and J by 10 bases, with 13 bases between. The CDR3 extends over 13 amino acids. CDR3 sequence: CASSEIRGGEQFF. The CDR3 DNA reads TGTGCCAGCAGTGAGATAAGGGGCGGGGAGCAGTTCTTC.

The CDR3, as DNA: TGTGCCAGTAGTATTCTGGGAACTGAAGCTTTCTTT. Encoded protein: CASSILGTEAFF. This chain connects TRBV19 to TRBJ1-1, with unresolved D. The V gene's germline CDR1 is LNHDA and CDR2 SQIVND (reference sequence). This CDR3 region has 12 residues. Trimming took 3 bases from V and 5 from J, leaving 7 bases between them.

This clone has a handful of counts. V gene TRBV7-7 combines with J gene TRBJ1-1, with TRBD1 matching over 7 bases. The length of the CDR3 is 13 residues. Looked up from germline, CDR1 is SSHAT and CDR2 is FNYEAQ (reference sequence). V was clipped by 6 bases and J by 1 base; unmatched bases: 2. CDR3 residues: CASSRDRNTEAFF. For the CDR3, the DNA is TGTGCCAGCAGTAGGGACAGGAACACTGAAGCTTTCTTT.

The chain links TRBV28 to TRBJ2-3; D may correspond to TRBD1 or TRBD2 (7 bases each). V was cut by 5 bases and J by 4 bases, with 19 bases left in between. The CDR3 has 16 amino acids. Germline V CDR1 and CDR2: MDHEN, SYDVKM. DNA for the CDR3: TGTGCCAGCAGTCCTGCAGCAGGGGGGGTTTCAGATACGCAGTATTTT. It codes for CASSPAAGGVSDTQYF.

The V gene is TRBV5-1, the J gene TRBJ2-1; D is tentatively TRBD1 or TRBD2 (5 bases each). CDR1 is SGHRS and CDR2 is YFSETQ in the germline V gene. V was pared by 7 bases and J by 4 bases, with 12 bases between. This CDR3 has 13 amino acids. This CDR3 is CASRDPIYNEQFF. DNA of the CDR3: TGCGCCAGCCGGGACCCAATTTACAATGAGCAGTTCTTC.

The CDR3 here is CASRKGGLSNEKLFF. In nucleotides, the CDR3 is TGTGCCAGCAGAAAAGGGGGGTTGAGTAATGAAAAACTGTTTTTT. The genes are TRBV7-2 and TRBJ1-4; D is perhaps TRBD1 (6 bases). This CDR3 comprises 15 residues. Germline loops: CDR1 SGHTA, CDR2 FQGNSA. The ends were cut back, 6 bases at V and 4 bases at J, with 15 bases in the middle.